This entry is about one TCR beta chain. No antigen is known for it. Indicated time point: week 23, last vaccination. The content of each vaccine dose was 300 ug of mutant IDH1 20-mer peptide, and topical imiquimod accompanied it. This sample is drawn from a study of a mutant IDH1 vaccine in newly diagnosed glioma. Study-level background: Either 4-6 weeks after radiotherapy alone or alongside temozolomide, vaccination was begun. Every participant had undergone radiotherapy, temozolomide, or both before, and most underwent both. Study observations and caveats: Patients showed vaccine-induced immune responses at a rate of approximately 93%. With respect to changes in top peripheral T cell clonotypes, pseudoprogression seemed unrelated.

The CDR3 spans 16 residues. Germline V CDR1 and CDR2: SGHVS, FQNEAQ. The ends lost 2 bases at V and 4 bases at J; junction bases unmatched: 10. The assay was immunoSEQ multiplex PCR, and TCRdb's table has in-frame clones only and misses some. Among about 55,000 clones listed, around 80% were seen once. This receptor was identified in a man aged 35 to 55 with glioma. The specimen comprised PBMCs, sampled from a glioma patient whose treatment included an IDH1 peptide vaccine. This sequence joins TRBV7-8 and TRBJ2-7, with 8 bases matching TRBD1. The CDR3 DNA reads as TGTGCCAGCAGCTTAACTAGGACAGGGAGCATTTACGAGCAGTACTTC. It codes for CASSLTRTGSIYEQYF. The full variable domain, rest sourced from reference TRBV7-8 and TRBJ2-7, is GAGVSQSPRYKVAKRGQDVALRCDPISGHVSLFWYQQALGQGPEFLTYFQNEAQLDKSGLPSDRFFAERPEGSVSTLKIQRTQQEDSAVYLCASSLTRTGSIYEQYFGPGTRLTVT.